This passage covers 28 T cell receptor beta chains from one sample sequenced in a study of shared clonotypes between healthy human individuals. Measured with immunoSEQ multiplex PCR; TCRdb has only the in-frame clones, and not every one. In the table there are about 2.5 million clones, 85% to 95% of which are singletons. The sample comprised naive CD4+ T cells from PBMCs. Subset denoted: CD45RA+ positively selected. These receptors all stem from a man aged 18 to 30 in good health. Some clones in this sample may be carry-over from other donors' samples.

The J gene is TRBJ1-1, the V gene TRBV10-1; D remains unclear. Between the trimmed V and J ends, which lost 6 bases and 1 base, there was a span of 12 bases. The CDR3 runs 14 residues. The germline V gene encodes CDR1 WNHNN and CDR2 SYGVQD (reference sequence). This CDR3 reads CASSAGAWNTEAFF. In DNA, the CDR3 is TGCGCCAGCAGCGCAGGCGCCTGGAACACTGAAGCTTTCTTT.

V gene TRBV28 combines with J gene TRBJ1-5; D is ambiguous. V was shortened by 6 bases and J by 2 bases, with 17 bases between the two germline ends. The CDR3 has 16 amino acids. Germline-derived CDR1 and CDR2 are MDHEN and SYDVKM. The CDR3 protein is CASSPPFMQRNQPQHF. In DNA form, the CDR3 reads TGTGCCAGCAGCCCTCCTTTCATGCAGCGCAATCAGCCCCAGCATTTT. The full variable domain, with the rest looked up from reference TRBV28 and TRBJ1-5, is DVKVTQSSRYLVKRTGEKVFLECVQDMDHENMFWYRQDPGLGLRLIYFSYDVKMKEKGDIPEGYSVSREKKERFSLILESASTNQTSMYLCASSPPFMQRNQPQHFGDGTRLSIL.

This chain connects TRBV28 to TRBJ2-3; maybe TRBD1 (6 bases). Germline-derived CDR1 and CDR2 are MDHEN and SYDVKM. The V end lost 6 bases, the J end lost 3 bases, and 16 bases lay between the germline ends. This CDR3 is 15 amino acids long. The DNA of the CDR3 is TGTGCCAGCAGCCCCACAGGGTTTAGGACAGATACGCAGTATTTT. Translation: CASSPTGFRTDTQYF.

This clone has a single count. This rearrangement joins TRBV5-1 to TRBJ2-7; D is unclear. This CDR3 has 13 residues. V gave up 3 bases and J gave up 6 bases, with 13 bases separating them. Germline V gene lookup returns CDR1 SGHRS and CDR2 YFSETQ. The CDR3 reads CASSSLMGGEQYF. In nucleotides, the CDR3 is TGCGCCAGCAGCTCCCTTATGGGTGGCGAGCAGTACTTC.

The rearrangement joins TRBV4-2 to TRBJ1-2; no definite D call. Germline V CDR1 and CDR2: LGHNA, YNFKEQ. CDR3 length: 15 residues. Trimming left V 0 bases short and J 2 bases short, with 10 bases between. The CDR3, as DNA: TGTGCCAGCAGCCAAGATCTGGACGGGAACTATGGCTACACCTTC. Translation gives CASSQDLDGNYGYTF.

The chain uses TRBV11-3 and TRBJ2-1, with D possibly being TRBD1 or TRBD2 (6 bases each). The CDR3 loop spans 13 amino acids. The V end was cut by 5 bases, the J end by 10 bases, with 15 bases between. Germline V gives CDR1 SGHNT, CDR2 YENEEA. CDR3 sequence reads: CASSVRGPEEQFF. In DNA form, the CDR3 reads TGTGCCAGCAGCGTCCGGGGGCCGGAGGAGCAGTTCTTC.

As concerns this clone: Different DNA sequences within this sample yield the same CDR3. This chain links TRBV29-1 with TRBJ2-5; tentatively, D is TRBD2 (5 bases). V lost 4 bases and J 2 bases, leaving 8 bases between the germline ends. This CDR3 is 12 amino acids long. The germline V gene encodes CDR1 SQVTM and CDR2 ANQGSEA. CDR3 residues: CSVGGRQETQYF. The CDR3 nucleotides read TGCAGCGTTGGCGGGCGGCAAGAGACCCAGTACTTC.

The chain has TRBV28 and TRBJ1-2; possibly TRBD1 for D (5 bases). Germline V gives CDR1 MDHEN, CDR2 SYDVKM. Between the trimmed V and J ends, which lost 4 bases and 3 bases, there was a span of 9 bases. The CDR3 is made up of 13 amino acids. The CDR3 spells CASSSGSYYGYTF. The CDR3 DNA follows: TGTGCCAGCAGTTCAGGGAGCTACTATGGCTACACCTTC.

This chain joins TRBV29-1 and TRBJ1-1; D not certain. Trimming pared 7 bases from V and 1 base from J, leaving 10 bases between. The CDR3 extends over 12 amino acids. Germline V lookup: CDR1 SQVTM, CDR2 ANQGSEA. The CDR3 DNA reads as TGCAGCGCTCGACTCGGGAACACTGAAGCTTTCTTT. Its protein product is CSARLGNTEAFF.

The chain recombines TRBV6-4 with TRBJ2-7; 7 bases fit TRBD2. The CDR3 is 14 residues long. CDR1 MRHNA and CDR2 SNTAGT come from the germline V gene. With 3 bases clipped from V and 4 bases from J, the junction kept 6 bases outside the gene matches. The CDR3 sequence: CASSEREGPYEQYF. DNA for the CDR3: TGTGCCAGCAGTGAAAGGGAGGGGCCGTACGAGCAGTACTTC.

This chain uses TRBV5-4 with TRBJ1-2; a possible D gene is TRBD1 (5 bases). V was trimmed by 4 bases and J by 1 base, leaving 17 bases between them. Germline V gene sequence: CDR1 SGHNT, CDR2 YYREEE (reference sequence). This CDR3 comprises 16 residues. The CDR3 loop is CASSPGTLQGNYGYTF. The CDR3 nucleotides are TGTGCCAGCAGCCCAGGGACGCTCCAGGGTAACTATGGCTACACCTTC.

This clone was observed once. This same CDR3 is encoded by further DNA sequences in the sample. The CDR3 protein is CASSLGVGMNTEAFF. Written as DNA, the CDR3 is TGTGCCAGCAGCTTAGGGGTGGGGATGAACACTGAAGCTTTCTTT. V is TRBV7-2 and J is TRBJ1-1; D is undetermined. The V and J ends lost 1 base and 0 bases respectively, with 9 bases between them. The CDR3 has 15 amino acids. The germline CDR1 and CDR2 sequences are SGHTA and FQGNSA.

This clone was detected a few times. The chain has TRBV27 and TRBJ2-2; D may match TRBD1 or TRBD2 (5 bases each). Trimming pared 8 bases from V and 0 bases from J, leaving 13 bases between. CDR1 MNHEY and CDR2 SMNVEV come from the germline V gene (reference sequence). The length of the CDR3 is 15 residues. The CDR3 here is CASEGWRPNTGELFF. In DNA, the CDR3 is TGTGCCAGCGAGGGGTGGAGGCCGAACACCGGGGAGCTGTTTTTT.

V is TRBV29-1 and J is TRBJ2-4; D unresolved. The CDR3 is 13 residues long. Germline CDR1 SQVTM, CDR2 ANQGSEA. V gave up 4 bases and J gave up 0 bases, with 7 bases separating them. CDR3 sequence reads: CSVARLAKNIQYF. The CDR3 DNA sequence: TGCAGCGTTGCGAGGCTAGCCAAAAACATTCAGTACTTC.

As regards this clone: This sample includes further DNA sequences coding for the same CDR3. This CDR3 is CASSPQQGYQPQHF. The CDR3 DNA reads TGTGCCAGTAGTCCCCAGCAGGGGTATCAGCCCCAGCATTTT. The V call is TRBV19, the J call TRBJ1-5; D might be TRBD1 (6 bases). The V end lost 5 bases, the J end lost 5 bases, and 13 bases lay between the germline ends. Per germline, CDR1 LNHDA and CDR2 SQIVND (reference sequence). The CDR3 extends over 14 amino acids. Looking up the rest from reference TRBV19 and TRBJ1-5 gives the full variable domain: DGGITQSPKYLFRKEGQNVTLSCEQNLNHDAMYWYRQDPGQGLRLIYYSQIVNDFQKGDIAEGYSVSREKKESFPLTVTSAQKNPTAFYLCASSPQQGYQPQHFGDGTRLSIL.

The chain has TRBV28 and TRBJ2-7, with D uncertain. V was cut by 6 bases and J by 0 bases, with 18 bases left in between. The CDR3 runs to 16 residues. Germline-derived CDR1 and CDR2 are MDHEN and SYDVKM. The CDR3 DNA is TGTGCCAGCAGCTCCGCCCCAGCTGGCAGCTCCTACGAGCAGTACTTC. This translates into CASSSAPAGSSYEQYF.

The rearrangement joins TRBV10-3 to TRBJ2-1, with D unresolved. The CDR3 has 16 amino acids. V was trimmed by 6 bases and J by 0 bases, leaving 15 bases between them. CDR1 is ENHRY, CDR2 SYGVKD, per germline. The CDR3 nucleotides are TGTGCCATCAGGACCGGGCGTATAAGCTCCTACAATGAGCAGTTCTTC. It specifies CAIRTGRISSYNEQFF.

The rearrangement joins TRBV5-6 to TRBJ2-1; D may be TRBD2 (5 bases). Per germline, CDR1 SGHDT and CDR2 YYEEEE. V was cut by 0 bases and J by 0 bases, with 16 bases left in between. The CDR3 runs 18 residues. The CDR3 sequence: CASSLVLDLKSSYNEQFF. The CDR3 region has the DNA TGTGCCAGCAGCTTGGTACTGGACTTGAAAAGCTCCTACAATGAGCAGTTCTTC. Combining the CDR3 with reference TRBV5-6 and TRBJ2-1 gives the whole variable domain DAGVTQSPTHLIKTRGQQVTLRCSPKSGHDTVSWYQQALGQGPQFIFQYYEEEERQRGNFPDRFSGHQFPNYSSELNVNALLLGDSALYLCASSLVLDLKSSYNEQFFGPGTRLTVL.

This chain links TRBV27 with TRBJ1-2; 7 bases line up with TRBD1. CDR1 MNHEY and CDR2 SMNVEV come from the germline V gene (reference sequence). The V segment lost 3 bases and the J segment 5 bases; nucleotides outside the gene matches: 9. This CDR3 spans 15 amino acids. The CDR3 reads CASSLVGGSRYGYTF. CDR3 nucleotide sequence: TGTGCCAGCAGTTTGGTAGGGGGCTCAAGATATGGCTACACCTTC.

The chain has TRBV5-1 and TRBJ2-1; D might be TRBD2 (6 bases). The CDR3 spans 15 residues. Germline assignment: CDR1 SGHRS and CDR2 YFSETQ. V lost 0 bases, J lost 2 bases, and 9 bases lay in between. The CDR3 protein is CASSLGRTTYNEQFF. CDR3 bases: TGCGCCAGCAGCTTGGGGCGGACTACCTACAATGAGCAGTTCTTC.

This chain links TRBV29-1 with TRBJ2-5; 7 bases line up with TRBD2. This CDR3 is 13 amino acids long. V was clipped by 6 bases and J by 0 bases; unmatched bases: 4. Germline values: CDR1 SQVTM, CDR2 ANQGSEA. The CDR3 protein is CSVGLLHQETQYF. In DNA form, the CDR3 reads TGCAGCGTGGGACTACTCCACCAAGAGACCCAGTACTTC. The variable domain in full, completed from reference TRBV29-1 and TRBJ2-5, reads SAVISQKPSRDICQRGTSLTIQCQVDSQVTMMFWYRQQPGQSLTLIATANQGSEATYESGFVIDKFPISRPNLTFSTLTVSNMSPEDSSIYLCSVGLLHQETQYFGPGTRLLVL.

The CDR3 reads CSISSPQLMNTEAFF. The DNA for the CDR3 is TGCAGCATCTCTAGCCCACAGTTAATGAACACTGAAGCTTTCTTT. This sequence joins TRBV29-1 and TRBJ1-1, with D unresolved. The V gene's germline CDR1 is SQVTM and CDR2 ANQGSEA. This CDR3 has 15 residues. Deletions cut 8 bases from V and 0 bases from J, with 19 bases between.

The CDR3 protein is CASSPAQGLLAAFF. CDR3 DNA: TGTGCCAGCAGCCCTGCACAGGGGTTGTTGGCCGCTTTCTTT. This rearrangement joins TRBV7-3 to TRBJ1-1; 7 bases agree with TRBD1. The V and J ends lost 5 bases and 11 bases, in that order; junction bases with no gene match: 14. Germline lookup yields CDR1 SGHTA and CDR2 FQGTGA. This CDR3 contains 14 residues.

The chain employs TRBV19 and TRBJ2-1; 10 bases are shared with TRBD2. CDR1 is LNHDA and CDR2 is SQIVND in the germline V gene (reference sequence). The ends lost 5 bases at V and 9 bases at J; junction bases unmatched: 19. This CDR3 region has 18 residues. CDR3 nucleotides: TGTGCCAGTAGTCCACGTCTAGGAGCGGGAGGGCCCCAGGGTGAGCAGTTCTTC. Its translation: CASSPRLGAGGPQGEQFF.

The CDR3 DNA is TGTGCCAGTACCAAAAAACAGGGTCCAGGGGAGACCCAGTACTTC. It translates to CASTKKQGPGETQYF. This chain links TRBV19 with TRBJ2-5, with D tentatively TRBD1 (6 bases). The CDR3 sequence is 15 residues long. Germline V lookup: CDR1 LNHDA, CDR2 SQIVND (reference sequence). Between the trimmed V and J ends, which lost 7 bases and 5 bases, there was a span of 20 bases.

The chain has TRBV28 and TRBJ2-3; D possibly corresponds to TRBD1 (5 bases). V dropped 3 bases and J dropped 4 bases, with 11 bases sitting between them. Looked up from germline, CDR1 is MDHEN and CDR2 is SYDVKM. The CDR3 has 14 amino acids. The CDR3 DNA sequence: TGTGCCAGCAGTTTGTACTCAGGGCCAGATACGCAGTATTTT. Protein sequence: CASSLYSGPDTQYF.

The chain is built from TRBV2 and TRBJ1-6, with a tentative D call TRBD1 (6 bases). The CDR3 consists of 15 residues. Between the trimmed V and J ends, which lost 6 bases and 7 bases, there was a span of 16 bases. Germline lookup yields CDR1 SNHLY and CDR2 FYNNEI. CDR3 sequence (DNA): TGTGCCAGCAGCGCACAGGGATCGAGAAATTCACCCCTCCACTTT. This encodes CASSAQGSRNSPLHF.

This sequence joins TRBV28 and TRBJ2-2, with D perhaps being TRBD1 or TRBD2 (5 bases each). V gave up 7 bases and J gave up 4 bases, with 13 bases separating them. CDR3 length equals 14 residues. CDR1 is MDHEN and CDR2 is SYDVKM in the germline V gene. For the CDR3, the DNA is TGTGCCAGCATCCGGGACCTATCCACCGGGGAGCTGTTTTTT. The encoded protein is CASIRDLSTGELFF.